A single sample gave rise to the 18 T cell receptor gamma chains below, sequenced in a study of gamma delta lymphoproliferative disorders and STAT genes. TCRdb reprocessed the multiplex PCR reads using CATT. The sample lists roughly 2,400 gamma-chain clones; around 12% were seen once. PBMCs from patients and controls supplied the genomic DNA for sequencing. The sample was blood. Receptors originate from a human donor with gamma-delta T-cell large granular lymphocyte leukemia.

This clone showed up many times. This sequence joins TRGV5 and TRGJ1 or TRGJ2. The J gene, absent from TCRdb, was called here by matching the DNA to germline. J gave up 6 bases and V 2 bases, and 4 bases lay outside the gene matches. The CDR3 is 12 residues long. The germline V gene encodes CDR1 VINAFY and CDR2 YDVSNSKD. This chain's CDR3 is CATWDICYKKLF. CDR3 DNA: TGTGCCACCTGGGACATATGTTATAAGAAACTCTTT.

This clone is medium-sized. The rearrangement links TRGV2 to TRGJP2. TCRdb is silent on the J gene; assignment here came from matching the DNA to germline. V shed 3 bases and J 2 bases; nucleotides not matched to a gene: 6. Per the germline V gene, CDR1 is EGSNGY and CDR2 is YDSYNSKV. This CDR3 is built from 15 residues. Written as DNA, the CDR3 is TGTGCCACCTGGGACACACCAAGTAGTGATTGGATCAAGACGTTT. Residues: CATWDTPSSDWIKTF.

This clone is medium-sized by share. This chain connects TRGV2 to TRGJ1 or TRGJ2. The J gene was missing in TCRdb and was found by matching the end of the DNA to germline. Trimming at V came to 2 bases and at J to 2 bases, leaving 3 bases not matched to a gene. Germline loops: CDR1 EGSNGY, CDR2 YDSYNSKV. This CDR3 has 13 amino acids. The CDR3 DNA is TGTGCCACCTGGGACGACTATTATTATAAGAAACTCTTT. Translating gives CATWDDYYYKKLF.

This clone was observed at least ten times. V is TRGV2 and J is TRGJ1 or TRGJ2. Matching the DNA to germline supplied the J gene, which TCRdb does not give. CDR1 is EGSNGY and CDR2 is YDSYNSKV in the germline V gene. J gave up 9 bases and V 0 bases, and 5 bases lay outside the gene matches. The CDR3 length is 12 residues. This CDR3 reads CATWDGPGKKLF. CDR3 nucleotides: TGTGCCACCTGGGACGGGCCGGGTAAGAAACTCTTT.

To note about this clone: A read error likely explains this, since a far larger clone differs by one base. The limits of the CDR3 on the DNA are not certain, so only TCRdb's listed CDR3 is given. The sample contains more than one DNA sequence encoding this CDR3. The V gene is given as TRGV11, and no J gene call is available. TRGV11 is recorded as an ORF, its role being uncertain. The CDR3 spans 19 residues, counting both ends. CDR3 protein: CTTVPAGLGPRAPGWFKIF.

This clone has ten or more counts. The chain couples TRGV4 to TRGJ1 or TRGJ2. In the absence of a J gene in TCRdb, the DNA was matched to germline to assign it here. The junction had 8 bases not matched to a gene; V was cut back by 4 bases and J by 2 bases. The CDR3 totals 14 residues. Germline V gene lookup returns CDR1 EGSTGY and CDR2 YDSYTSSV. The CDR3 reads CATWEGLDYYKKLF. The CDR3 coding sequence is TGTGCCACCTGGGAAGGGCTTGATTATTATAAGAAACTCTTT.

On this clone itself: Just one base apart from a much larger clone, this may be a read error. The sample has other DNA sequences that encode this CDR3 too. The V and J genes are TRGV3 and TRGJ1 or TRGJ2. No J gene was available from TCRdb, and it was assigned here by a germline match of the DNA. Germline assignment: CDR1 VTNTFY and CDR2 YDVSTARD (reference sequence). Trimming removed 0 bases from V and 8 bases from J; junction bases left unmatched: 7. The CDR3 runs 13 residues. CDR3 DNA sequence: TGTGCCACCTGGGACAGGCCGATACATAAGAAACTCTTT. As protein: CATWDRPIHKKLF.

This clone was seen ten or more times. V and J are TRGV4 and TRGJ1 or TRGJ2. No J gene was available from TCRdb, and it was assigned here by a germline match of the DNA. V lost 6 bases to trimming and J lost 3 bases; unmatched junction nucleotides: 11. CDR3 length: 14 amino acids. Germline V gene sequence: CDR1 EGSTGY, CDR2 YDSYTSSV. The CDR3 nucleotides read TGTGCCACCTGGCTACGCCCCTTTTATTATAAGAAACTCTTT. Translation gives CATWLRPFYYKKLF.

This clone is medium-sized. J is TRGJP2 and V is TRGV2. TCRdb gives no J gene; it was assigned here by matching the DNA to germline. The CDR3 sequence is 14 residues long. Trimming cost V 0 bases and J 3 bases; bases outside gene matches: 1. Looked up from germline, CDR1 is EGSNGY and CDR2 is YDSYNSKV. This CDR3 is CATWDGCSDWIKTF. The CDR3 region has the DNA TGTGCCACCTGGGACGGGTGTAGTGATTGGATCAAGACGTTT.

This clone was recorded many times. The J gene is TRGJ1 or TRGJ2, the V gene TRGV4. The J gene is absent in TCRdb and was assigned here via DNA matching to germline. Germline CDR1 EGSTGY, CDR2 YDSYTSSV. The CDR3 is 15 residues long. The V gene end was trimmed by 0 bases and the J gene end by 9 bases; junction bases not matched to a gene: 14. CDR3 residues: CATWDGPVGVRKKLF. The CDR3 DNA follows: TGTGCCACCTGGGATGGGCCTGTAGGAGTTCGTAAGAAACTCTTT.

This clone rates as medium-sized. This chain uses TRGV10 with TRGJ1 or TRGJ2. TCRdb gives no J gene; it was assigned here by matching the DNA to germline. TRGV10 is identified as an open reading frame with a role that is uncertain. This CDR3 comprises 12 residues. V shed 8 bases and J 12 bases; nucleotides not matched to a gene: 14. The CDR3: CAAWAEQGRKLF. In nucleotides, the CDR3 is TGTGCTGCGTGGGCTGAACAGGGGAGGAAACTCTTT.

This clone was picked up many times. This chain joins TRGV9 and TRGJ1 or TRGJ2. TCRdb carries no J gene annotation; the J gene was assigned here by matching the DNA with germline. CDR1 and CDR2 (germline): GITISATS, ISYDGTV (reference sequence). CDR3 length: 12 residues. V lost 12 bases to trimming and J lost 0 bases; unmatched junction nucleotides: 8. DNA for the CDR3: TGTGCCCCGCCCCCGAATTATTATAAGAAACTCTTT. Residues: CAPPPNYYKKLF.

This clone was seen repeatedly, ten times or more. Other DNA variants within this sample encode the same CDR3. V usage is TRGV10 and J usage is TRGJP1. Since TCRdb gives no J gene, matching the DNA to germline was used here to assign it. TRGV10 is an ORF, and what it does is uncertain. This CDR3 is built from 12 residues. Germline trimming cut 12 bases from V and 10 bases from J; bases unmatched to any gene: 12. The CDR3 coding sequence is TGTGCTGCAGCACCCCCCCTTTGGTTCAAGATATTT. Translation: CAAAPPLWFKIF.

This clone occurred many times. The chain is built from TRGV3 and TRGJ1 or TRGJ2. The J gene comes from matching the DNA to germline here; TCRdb lacks it. Per the germline V gene, CDR1 is VTNTFY and CDR2 is YDVSTARD (reference sequence). This CDR3 has 12 residues. The J segment lost 8 bases and the V segment lost 0 bases, leaving 4 bases of the junction unmatched. The CDR3 loop reads CATWDRSDKKLF. The DNA of the CDR3 is TGTGCCACCTGGGACAGGTCTGATAAGAAACTCTTT.

V usage is TRGV10 and J usage is TRGJ1 or TRGJ2. TCRdb gives no J gene; it was assigned here by matching the DNA to germline. TRGV10 is given ORF status, its function remaining uncertain. The V and J ends lost 12 bases and 3 bases, in that order; junction bases with no gene match: 18. This CDR3 spans 15 amino acids. Written as DNA, the CDR3 is TGTGCTGCATGGGATTTGTATGGGGTTTATTATAAGAAACTCTTT. It specifies CAAWDLYGVYYKKLF.

The CDR3 protein is CATWDSSENYYKKLF. The CDR3 DNA reads as TGTGCCACCTGGGACTCATCAGAGAATTATTATAAGAAACTCTTT. This chain connects TRGV5 to TRGJ1 or TRGJ2. Assignment of the J gene here rests on matching the DNA to germline, because TCRdb gives none. V was pared by 3 bases and J by 0 bases, with 8 bases of the junction left unmatched. The CDR3 consists of 15 residues. The V gene's germline CDR1 is VINAFY and CDR2 YDVSNSKD.

This clone is labeled as medium-sized. Other nucleotide sequences in the sample specify the same CDR3. The rearrangement uses TRGV2 and TRGJP2. The J gene was missing in TCRdb and was found by matching the end of the DNA to germline. Per the germline V gene, CDR1 is EGSNGY and CDR2 is YDSYNSKV. V lost 0 bases to trimming and J lost 5 bases; unmatched junction nucleotides: 3. This CDR3 comprises 14 residues. CDR3 sequence: CATWDGPSDWIKTF. The CDR3 nucleotides are TGTGCCACCTGGGACGGGCCGAGTGATTGGATCAAGACGTTT.

This clone was picked up many times. The genes are TRGV3 and TRGJ1 or TRGJ2. The J gene is absent in TCRdb and was assigned here via DNA matching to germline. The CDR3 has 13 residues. Germline values: CDR1 VTNTFY, CDR2 YDVSTARD (reference sequence). V was pared by 0 bases and J by 5 bases, with 4 bases of the junction left unmatched. In nucleotides, the CDR3 is TGTGCCACCTGGGACAGGCTGGATTATAAGAAACTCTTT. It codes for CATWDRLDYKKLF.